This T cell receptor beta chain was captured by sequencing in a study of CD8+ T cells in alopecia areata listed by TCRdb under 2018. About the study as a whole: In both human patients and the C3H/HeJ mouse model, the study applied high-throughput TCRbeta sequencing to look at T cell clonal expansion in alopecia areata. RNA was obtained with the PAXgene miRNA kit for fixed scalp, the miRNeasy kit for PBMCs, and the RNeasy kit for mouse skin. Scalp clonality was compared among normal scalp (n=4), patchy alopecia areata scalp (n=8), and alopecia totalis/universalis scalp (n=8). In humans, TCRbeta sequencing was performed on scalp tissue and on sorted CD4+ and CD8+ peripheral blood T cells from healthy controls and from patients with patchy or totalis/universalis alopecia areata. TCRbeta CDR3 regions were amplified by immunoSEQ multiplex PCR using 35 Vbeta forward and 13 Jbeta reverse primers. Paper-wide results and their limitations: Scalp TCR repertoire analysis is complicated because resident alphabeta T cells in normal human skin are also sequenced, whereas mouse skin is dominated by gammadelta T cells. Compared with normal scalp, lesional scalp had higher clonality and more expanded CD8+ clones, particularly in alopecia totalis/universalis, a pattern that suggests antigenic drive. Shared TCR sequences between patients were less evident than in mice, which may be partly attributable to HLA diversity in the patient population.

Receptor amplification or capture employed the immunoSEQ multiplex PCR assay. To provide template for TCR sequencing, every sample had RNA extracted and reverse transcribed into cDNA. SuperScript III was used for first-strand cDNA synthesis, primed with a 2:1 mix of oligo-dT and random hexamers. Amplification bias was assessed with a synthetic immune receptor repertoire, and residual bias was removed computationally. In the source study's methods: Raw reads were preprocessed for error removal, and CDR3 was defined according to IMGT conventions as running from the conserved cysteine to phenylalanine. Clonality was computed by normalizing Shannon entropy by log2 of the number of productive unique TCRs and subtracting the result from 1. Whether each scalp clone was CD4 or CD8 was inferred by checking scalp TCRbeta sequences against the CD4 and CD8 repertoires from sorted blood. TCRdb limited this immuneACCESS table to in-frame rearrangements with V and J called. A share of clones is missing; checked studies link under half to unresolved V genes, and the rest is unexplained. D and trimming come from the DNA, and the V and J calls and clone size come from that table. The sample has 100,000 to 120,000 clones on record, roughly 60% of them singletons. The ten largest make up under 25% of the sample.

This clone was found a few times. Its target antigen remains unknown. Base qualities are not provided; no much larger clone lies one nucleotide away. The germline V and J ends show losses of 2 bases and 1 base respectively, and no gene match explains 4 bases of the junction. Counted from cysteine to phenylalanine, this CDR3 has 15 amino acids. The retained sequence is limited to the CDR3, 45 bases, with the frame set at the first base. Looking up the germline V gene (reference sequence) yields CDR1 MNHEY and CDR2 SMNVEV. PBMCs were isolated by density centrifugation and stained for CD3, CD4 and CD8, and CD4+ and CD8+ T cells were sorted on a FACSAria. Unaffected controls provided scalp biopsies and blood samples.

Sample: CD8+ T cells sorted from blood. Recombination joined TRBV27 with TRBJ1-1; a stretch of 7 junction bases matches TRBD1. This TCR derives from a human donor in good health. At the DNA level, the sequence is TGTGCCAGCAGTTTAGGTCGGACAGGGAACACTGAAGCTTTCTTT. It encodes CASSLGRTGNTEAFF.